Listed here are 20 T cell receptor beta chains from one sample, sequenced in a study of cytomegalovirus exposure and HLA in healthy donors. TCRdb keeps only in-frame clones here, not all; method: immunoSEQ multiplex PCR. The data contain approximately 120,000 clones, 70% to 90% of them singletons. Sequencing was performed on PBMCs. The receptors stem from a woman between 18 and 29 years old in good health and CMV-seronegative.

The J gene is TRBJ2-3, the V gene TRBV5-4, with TRBD1 identical over 7 bases. Germline assignment: CDR1 SGHNT and CDR2 YYREEE (reference sequence). Trimming removed 4 bases from V and 2 bases from J; junction bases left unmatched: 13. There are 17 residues in the CDR3. CDR3 DNA sequence: TGTGCCAGCAGCGGGACGACAGGGAGCGGCCCCACAGATACGCAGTATTTT. Its protein is CASSGTTGSGPTDTQYF.

The V call is TRBV11-2, the J call TRBJ1-2, with 8 positions matching TRBD1. J gave up 4 bases and V 0 bases, and 4 bases lay outside the gene matches. The germline gives CDR1 SGHAT, CDR2 FQNNGV. The CDR3 has 15 residues. The CDR3 loop reads CASSLDWDRTYGYTF. CDR3 nucleotide sequence: TGTGCCAGCAGCTTAGATTGGGACAGGACCTATGGCTACACCTTC. The full variable domain, with the rest looked up from reference TRBV11-2 and TRBJ1-2, is EAGVAQSPRYKIIEKRQSVAFWCNPISGHATLYWYQQILGQGPKLLIQFQNNGVVDDSQLPKDRFSAERLKGVDSTLKIQPAKLEDSAVYLCASSLDWDRTYGYTFGSGTRLTVV.

The rearrangement links TRBV10-3 to TRBJ2-5; 10 bases are a match to TRBD1. The CDR3 has 14 residues. From germline, CDR1 is ENHRY and CDR2 SYGVKD. With V trimmed by 7 bases and J by 2 bases, 4 bases remained unmatched. The CDR3 nucleotides are TGTGCCATCAAGGGGGACAGGGGACAAGAGACCCAGTACTTC. Translating gives CAIKGDRGQETQYF.

The J gene is TRBJ2-7, the V gene TRBV28; 12 bases line up with TRBD1. The CDR3 spans 15 residues. V gave up 6 bases and J gave up 7 bases; unmatched junction bases: 10. Looked up from germline, CDR1 is MDHEN and CDR2 is SYDVKM. CDR3 in amino acids: CASSPPGQGAREQYF. The CDR3 DNA sequence: TGTGCCAGCAGCCCCCCGGGACAGGGGGCGCGGGAGCAGTACTTC.

V gene TRBV30 combines with J gene TRBJ2-1; TRBD2 agrees at 13 bases. This CDR3 spans 14 amino acids. V dropped 7 bases and J dropped 4; count of bases not matched to a gene: 4. CDR1 and CDR2 from the germline V gene are GTSNPN and SVGIG (reference sequence). The CDR3 loop reads CAFRTSGSYNEQFF. CDR3 nucleotide sequence: TGTGCCTTCCGGACTAGCGGGAGTTACAATGAGCAGTTCTTC.

In this sample, this clone turned up once. The chain recombines TRBV19 with TRBJ2-7; 7 bases are a match to TRBD1. CDR1 is LNHDA, CDR2 SQIVND, per germline (reference sequence). The junction had 2 bases not matched to a gene; V was cut back by 3 bases and J by 0 bases. The CDR3 is made up of 14 amino acids. Written as DNA, the CDR3 is TGTGCCAGTAGTATGACAGGGAGCTCCTACGAGCAGTACTTC. As protein: CASSMTGSSYEQYF. Filled out from reference TRBV19 and TRBJ2-7, the complete variable domain reads DGGITQSPKYLFRKEGQNVTLSCEQNLNHDAMYWYRQDPGQGLRLIYYSQIVNDFQKGDIAEGYSVSREKKESFPLTVTSAQKNPTAFYLCASSMTGSSYEQYFGPGTRLTVT.

This chain joins TRBV4-1 and TRBJ2-5, with 12 nucleotides matching TRBD2. V shed 3 bases, J shed 5 bases, and the junction held 10 bases outside the gene matches. Germline CDR1 and CDR2: MGHRA and YSYEKL. The CDR3 has 17 amino acids. In DNA form, the CDR3 reads TGCGCCAGCAGCCACGGGAGACTAGCGGGAGATTCCGAGACCCAGTACTTC. Amino acids: CASSHGRLAGDSETQYF.

The chain has TRBV7-8 and TRBJ1-5; the match to TRBD1 covers 7 bases. J lost 2 bases, V lost 5 bases, and 9 bases had no gene match. The CDR3 covers 16 residues. The germline gives CDR1 SGHVS, CDR2 FQNEAQ. CDR3 sequence reads: CASSPLRQGGNQPQHF. As DNA, the CDR3 is TGTGCCAGCAGCCCTCTGAGACAGGGCGGCAATCAGCCCCAGCATTTT.

The chain has TRBV6-5 and TRBJ1-2, with D possibly being TRBD1 (5 bases). V was trimmed by 2 bases and J by 5 bases, leaving 6 bases between them. The CDR3 covers 12 residues. Looked up from germline, CDR1 is MNHEY and CDR2 is SVGAGI. The CDR3 here is CASSYQGYGYTF. The CDR3 bases are TGTGCCAGCAGTTACCAGGGTTATGGCTACACCTTC.

The V and J genes are TRBV11-2 and TRBJ2-7; D gene ambiguous. V was shortened by 1 base and J by 6 bases, with 4 bases between the two germline ends. The length of the CDR3 is 11 residues. Per the germline V gene, CDR1 is SGHAT and CDR2 is FQNNGV. As DNA, the CDR3 is TGTGCCAGCAGCTTAGGGAGCGAGCAGTACTTC. Translating gives CASSLGSEQYF.

V usage is TRBV14 and J usage is TRBJ1-1; 8 positions agree with TRBD1. V shed 2 bases, J shed 2 bases, and the junction held 4 bases outside the gene matches. This CDR3 region has 15 residues. CDR1 is SGHDN, CDR2 FVKESK, per germline. CDR3 amino acids: CASSQRQGRNTEAFF. CDR3 DNA sequence: TGTGCCAGCAGCCAAAGACAGGGGCGTAACACTGAAGCTTTCTTT.

The CDR3 loop is CASSLGGGLAGGQETQYF. As DNA, the CDR3 is TGTGCCAGCAGCTTAGGGGGGGGACTAGCGGGAGGACAAGAGACCCAGTACTTC. The gene calls are TRBV11-2 and TRBJ2-5, with 15 bases lining up with TRBD2. The CDR3 sequence is 18 residues long. V lost 1 base to trimming and J lost 2 bases; unmatched junction nucleotides: 5. Germline CDR1 and CDR2: SGHAT and FQNNGV.

The chain combines TRBV27 with TRBJ2-4, with a possible D match to TRBD2 (5 bases). Looked up from germline, CDR1 is MNHEY and CDR2 is SMNVEV (reference sequence). The CDR3 contains 14 residues. V dropped 8 bases and J dropped 0 bases, with 11 bases sitting between them. CDR3 sequence (DNA): TGTGCCAGCTCCCTCCGGGGAGCCAAAAACATTCAGTACTTC. Translating it yields CASSLRGAKNIQYF.

The chain's CDR3 is CASTRQGSTDTQYF. CDR3 coding DNA: TGTGCCAGCACGAGACAGGGGAGCACAGATACGCAGTATTTT. The V call is TRBV6-1, the J call TRBJ2-3; 8 nucleotides line up with TRBD1. J gave up 0 bases and V 7 bases, and 3 bases lay outside the gene matches. Germline V CDR1 and CDR2: MNHNS, SASEGT. This CDR3 region has 14 residues.

The chain couples TRBV10-3 to TRBJ2-6; possibly TRBD2 for D (7 bases). V gave up 6 bases and J gave up 11 bases, with 20 bases separating them. CDR1 is ENHRY and CDR2 is SYGVKD in the germline V gene. The CDR3 length is 15 residues. DNA of the CDR3: TGTGCCATCAGGCCGGGGGGCAGCGGGCACGACGTCCTGACTTTC. It yields the protein CAIRPGGSGHDVLTF.

The chain has TRBV6-5 and TRBJ1-2; D gene ambiguous. Between the trimmed V and J ends, which lost 7 bases and 5 bases, there was a span of 20 bases. The length of the CDR3 is 15 residues. Germline CDR1 is MNHEY and CDR2 is SVGAGI. The CDR3 here is CASKVGGGNPYGYTF. Written as DNA, the CDR3 is TGTGCCAGCAAGGTGGGCGGCGGGAACCCTTATGGCTACACCTTC.

This clone was seen once. This chain connects TRBV10-3 to TRBJ2-2, with a possible D match to TRBD1 (5 bases). CDR3 length: 16 residues. V lost 6 bases and J 1 base, leaving 15 bases between the germline ends. Germline assignment: CDR1 ENHRY and CDR2 SYGVKD. CDR3 sequence: CAISKQAIGNTGELFF. The CDR3 DNA follows: TGTGCCATCAGCAAACAGGCAATCGGGAACACCGGGGAGCTGTTTTTT.

This chain connects TRBV6-1 to TRBJ1-1; 7 nucleotides align to TRBD1. The CDR3 consists of 14 residues. V shed 4 bases, J shed 6 bases, and the junction held 8 bases outside the gene matches. The germline gives CDR1 MNHNS, CDR2 SASEGT. The CDR3 DNA reads as TGTGCCAGCAGTGTCCGACAGGGTCTCGCTGAAGCTTTCTTT. It encodes CASSVRQGLAEAFF.

The chain uses TRBV28 and TRBJ2-3; D not resolved. Germline-derived CDR1 and CDR2 are MDHEN and SYDVKM. V lost 6 bases and J 6 bases, leaving 16 bases between the germline ends. The CDR3 contains 14 residues. CDR3 nucleotide sequence: TGTGCCAGCAGCACACAAACCTCAAGTGATACGCAGTATTTT. Protein: CASSTQTSSDTQYF. The full variable domain, rest sourced from reference TRBV28 and TRBJ2-3, is DVKVTQSSRYLVKRTGEKVFLECVQDMDHENMFWYRQDPGLGLRLIYFSYDVKMKEKGDIPEGYSVSREKKERFSLILESASTNQTSMYLCASSTQTSSDTQYFGPGTRLTVL.

The chain employs TRBV18 and TRBJ1-6, with D maybe TRBD1 (5 bases). The CDR3 is 14 amino acids. Trimming cost V 1 base and J 5 bases, with 6 bases left between them. Germline V gene sequence: CDR1 KGHSH, CDR2 LQKENI. DNA for the CDR3: TGTGCCAGCTCACCACAACAGGATAATTCACCCCTCCACTTT. Encoded protein: CASSPQQDNSPLHF.